Listed here are 14 T cell receptor beta chains from one sample, sequenced in a study of shared clonotypes between healthy human individuals. TCRdb's table, derived via immunoSEQ multiplex PCR, lists solely in-frame clones and lacks some. This sample carries a few million clones, approximately 95% of them seen once, and the ten largest clones take under 0.45%. Material: naive CD4+ T cells from PBMCs. Subset described: CD45RA+ positively selected. These receptors all stem from a man aged 18-30 years in good health. Some clones in this sample may be carry-over from other donors' samples.

DNA of the CDR3: TGCGCCAGCAGCCAAACAGGGGGTCATTCCTACAATGAGCAGTTCTTC. It translates to CASSQTGGHSYNEQFF. The chain couples TRBV4-1 to TRBJ2-1, with 8 positions matching TRBD1. V was clipped by 2 bases and J by 1 base; unmatched bases: 4. The germline gives CDR1 MGHRA, CDR2 YSYEKL. The CDR3 spans 16 residues.

This clone was seen once. J is TRBJ2-7 and V is TRBV7-6; 7 bases map to TRBD1. The CDR3 has 17 amino acids. V was clipped by 1 base and J by 0 bases; unmatched bases: 9. CDR1 is SGHVS, CDR2 FNYEAQ, per germline. The CDR3: CASSLGRSQGYSYEQYF. CDR3 bases: TGTGCCAGCAGCTTAGGCAGGTCACAGGGGTACTCCTACGAGCAGTACTTC.

V is TRBV6-1 and J is TRBJ2-7; 14 nucleotides agree with TRBD2. V trimming: 6 bases; J trimming: 6 bases; junction bases outside the gene matches: 7. CDR1 is MNHNS, CDR2 SASEGT, per germline. CDR3 length: 15 amino acids. The CDR3 protein is CASRKGTSGSGEQYF. The CDR3 DNA follows: TGTGCCAGCAGGAAAGGGACTAGCGGGAGCGGCGAGCAGTACTTC.

The chain recombines TRBV19 with TRBJ2-5; D not certain. The CDR3 runs 17 residues. Germline V gene lookup returns CDR1 LNHDA and CDR2 SQIVND (reference sequence). V was clipped by 3 bases and J by 1 base, with 18 bases between them. The CDR3 loop is CASSIFWTRSLQETQYF. CDR3 sequence (DNA): TGTGCCAGTAGTATCTTTTGGACCCGTAGTCTCCAAGAGACCCAGTACTTC.

This chain connects TRBV5-1 to TRBJ2-4; D remains ambiguous. CDR1 SGHRS and CDR2 YFSETQ come from the germline V gene. The CDR3 length is 17 residues. Trimming took 0 bases from V and 0 from J, leaving 13 bases between them. CDR3 loop: CASSLDRSQLAKNIQYF. The CDR3 DNA reads as TGCGCCAGCAGCTTGGACAGAAGCCAATTAGCCAAAAACATTCAGTACTTC.

V gene TRBV9 combines with J gene TRBJ2-2, with a possible D match to TRBD1 (6 bases). Looked up from germline, CDR1 is SGDLS and CDR2 is YYNGEE. Trimming left V 1 base short and J 3 bases short, with 16 bases between. The CDR3 has 17 amino acids. The CDR3 here is CASSVNRWGLDTGELFF. The CDR3 bases are TGTGCCAGCAGCGTAAATAGGTGGGGGCTAGACACCGGGGAGCTGTTTTTT. The full variable domain, rest sourced from reference TRBV9 and TRBJ2-2, is DSGVTQTPKHLITATGQRVTLRCSPRSGDLSVYWYQQSLDQGLQFLIQYYNGEERAKGNILERFSAQQFPDLHSELNLSSLELGDSALYFCASSVNRWGLDTGELFFGEGSRLTVL.

The chain has TRBV4-3 and TRBJ1-1; D gene uncertain. V lost 2 bases and J 1 base, leaving 2 bases between the germline ends. The germline V gene has CDR1 LGHNA and CDR2 YSLEER. This CDR3 is 12 amino acids long. The CDR3, as DNA: TGCGCCAGCAGCCAAACGAACACTGAAGCTTTCTTT. Translating it yields CASSQTNTEAFF.

The V gene is TRBV30, the J gene TRBJ1-5; perhaps TRBD1 as D (5 bases). This CDR3 region has 11 residues. V lost 5 bases and J 5 bases, leaving 7 bases between the germline ends. Per the germline V gene, CDR1 is GTSNPN and CDR2 is SVGIG (reference sequence). The DNA of the CDR3 is TGTGCCTGGGGGGGGGATCAGCCCCAGCATTTT. Protein: CAWGGDQPQHF.

This clone has a single count. V gene TRBV6-5 combines with J gene TRBJ1-2; 8 nucleotides match TRBD1. With V trimmed by 3 bases and J by 1 base, 7 bases remained unmatched. The CDR3 sequence is 16 residues long. Germline CDR1 and CDR2: MNHEY and SVGAGI. CDR3 DNA sequence: TGTGCCAGCAGTTATAACCGACAGGGGCTTAACTATGGCTACACCTTC. It is translated as CASSYNRQGLNYGYTF.

The chain links TRBV28 to TRBJ2-1; D might be TRBD1 (5 bases). Germline V gene data show CDR1 as MDHEN and CDR2 as SYDVKM. Trimming took off 7 bases at V and 0 bases at J, with 16 bases between the two ends. There are 16 residues in the CDR3. CDR3 DNA: TGTGCCAGCACCCCCGAAGGGGAAAGCTCCTACAATGAGCAGTTCTTC. It encodes CASTPEGESSYNEQFF.

This chain joins TRBV9 and TRBJ2-1, with D hard to call. V was pared by 4 bases and J by 9 bases, with 17 bases between. Germline V lookup: CDR1 SGDLS, CDR2 YYNGEE. The CDR3 has 14 amino acids. The CDR3 spells CASSSQTKGGEQFF. DNA of the CDR3: TGTGCCAGCAGCTCGCAAACGAAGGGCGGTGAGCAGTTCTTC.

The DNA of the CDR3 is TGTGCCAGCAGCCCAGCGACAGGGGCGGGCACCGGGGAGCTGTTTTTT. It codes for CASSPATGAGTGELFF. This chain joins TRBV5-6 and TRBJ2-2; 8 bases map to TRBD1. The ends lost 4 bases at V and 4 bases at J; junction bases unmatched: 9. This CDR3 is built from 16 residues. Germline V CDR1 and CDR2: SGHDT, YYEEEE.

This clone has a single count. The chain couples TRBV2 to TRBJ2-2; D may be TRBD1 or TRBD2 (5 bases each). The germline V gene has CDR1 SNHLY and CDR2 FYNNEI. CDR3 size: 13 residues. Trimming shortened V by 8 bases and J by 5 bases, and 12 bases separated the two germline ends. For the CDR3, the DNA is TGTGCCAGCGGGACCGGCAGAACCGGGGAGCTGTTTTTT. This gives the protein CASGTGRTGELFF. The full variable domain, in which reference TRBV2 and TRBJ2-2 provide the parts outside the CDR3, is EPEVTQTPSHQVTQMGQEVILRCVPISNHLYFYWYRQILGQKVEFLVSFYNNEISEKSEIFDDQFSVERPDGSNFTLKIRSTKLEDSAMYFCASGTGRTGELFFGEGSRLTVL.

The chain uses TRBV29-1 and TRBJ2-1; 8 nucleotides align to TRBD1. CDR1 SQVTM and CDR2 ANQGSEA come from the germline V gene. Trimming cost V 6 bases and J 7 bases; bases outside gene matches: 11. The CDR3 covers 14 residues. CDR3 sequence: CSVDPGQGRNEQFF. CDR3 sequence (DNA): TGCAGCGTCGACCCCGGACAGGGTCGGAATGAGCAGTTCTTC.